A selection of T cell receptor beta chains follows, all from one sample in a study of cytomegalovirus exposure and HLA in healthy donors. Some clones are missing from TCRdb's copy, which holds only in-frame ones; the method was immunoSEQ multiplex PCR. The profile covers under 200,000 clones, with over 75% appearing a single time and more than 1.1% taken by the ten largest. Input material: PBMCs. The origin of the receptors is a woman in her 30s in good health and CMV-seronegative. The CDR3 runs from the conserved cysteine through the conserved F or W. The D gene is left open where the match is weak. The size entry is marked missing in some rows and otherwise reads once, few, many or a size class.

cdr3_aa cdr3_nt j_call v_call d_call clone_size
CASSGQGGKQPQHF TGTGCCAGCAGTGGGCAGGGAGGTAAGCAGCCCCAGCATTTT TRBJ1-5 TRBV28 - -
CAIKVAGGIGELFF TGTGCCATCAAGGTGGCAGGGGGCATCGGGGAGCTGTTTTTT TRBJ2-2 TRBV10-3 TRBD1 -
CASSLVQGNSPLHF TGTGCCAGCAGTTTGGTGCAGGGTAATTCACCCCTCCACTTT TRBJ1-6 TRBV28 - -
CASSPGTSTYEQYF TGCGCCAGCAGCCCCGGGACATCTACCTACGAGCAGTACTTC TRBJ2-7 TRBV5-1 - -
CASRYTGNTEAFF TGTGCCAGCAGGTACACAGGGAACACTGAAGCTTTCTTT TRBJ1-1 TRBV2 - few
CASRDRLAGGRSEQFF TGTGCCAGCAGAGACCGACTAGCGGGGGGGCGTTCTGAGCAGTTCTTC TRBJ2-1 TRBV2 TRBD2 -
CASSYGTGTEQYF TGTGCCAGCTCCTACGGGACAGGGACCGAGCAGTACTTC TRBJ2-7 TRBV5-6 TRBD1 few
CASSLAAGQGSGELFF TGCGCCAGCAGCTTGGCCGCGGGACAGGGATCCGGGGAGCTGTTTTTT TRBJ2-2 TRBV5-1 TRBD1 -
CASSPGGGPNQPQHF TGCGCCAGCAGCCCGGGAGGGGGCCCCAATCAGCCCCAGCATTTT TRBJ1-5 TRBV5-1 TRBD1 -
CASSSLGTAGEQFF TGCGCCAGCAGCTCCCTGGGGACCGCGGGGGAGCAGTTCTTC TRBJ2-1 TRBV5-1 - once
CASSGRGQVAYEQYF TGCGCCAGCAGTGGACGAGGACAGGTAGCCTACGAGCAGTACTTC TRBJ2-7 TRBV10-2 TRBD1 -
CAFSTGADNEQFF TGTGCCTTCTCCACAGGGGCAGACAATGAGCAGTTCTTC TRBJ2-1 TRBV30 TRBD1 -
CASSSDSRANYGYTF TGTGCCAGCAGCTCGGACAGCCGTGCTAACTATGGCTACACCTTC TRBJ1-2 TRBV5-4 - -
CASSTVTGGTDTQYF TGCGCCAGCAGCACTGTGACAGGGGGGACAGATACGCAGTATTTT TRBJ2-3 TRBV5-1 TRBD1 few
CASSYSIAGDPYEQYF TGTGCCAGCAGTTACAGTATAGCGGGGGACCCCTACGAGCAGTACTTC TRBJ2-7 TRBV6-5 TRBD2 -
CASSLVRLAGGLITGELFF TGTGCCAGCAGCTTGGTCAGACTAGCGGGGGGTTTGATCACCGGGGAGCTGTTTTTT TRBJ2-2 TRBV5-5 TRBD2 -
CASNPDRNTEAFF TGTGCCAGCAACCCGGACAGGAACACTGAAGCTTTCTTT TRBJ1-1 TRBV2 - few
CASSQSNQPQHF TGTGCCAGCAGTCAGAGCAATCAGCCCCAGCATTTT TRBJ1-5 TRBV28 - -
CASSIAGGGYTF TGTGCCAGTAGTATAGCAGGGGGAGGCTACACCTTC TRBJ1-2 TRBV19 TRBD1 -
CASSLDTGNNSPLHF TGCGCCAGCAGCTTGGACACAGGAAATAATTCACCCCTCCACTTT TRBJ1-6 TRBV5-1 - few
CASSFSSTGGTEAFF TGTGCCAGCAGCTTCAGTTCGACAGGTGGGACTGAAGCTTTCTTT TRBJ1-1 TRBV11-2 - -
CASPTRGVNTGELFF TGTGCCAGTCCGACCCGGGGAGTGAACACCGGGGAGCTGTTTTTT TRBJ2-2 TRBV9 - -
CASSLLGQISYEQYF TGTGCCAGCAGTTTGTTGGGACAGATCTCCTACGAGCAGTACTTC TRBJ2-7 TRBV27 TRBD1 -
CASSQGGYEQYF TGTGCCAGCTCACAGGGGGGGTACGAGCAGTACTTC TRBJ2-7 TRBV18 - -
CASSGRVNEKLFF TGTGCCAGCAGTGGGCGGGTTAATGAAAAACTGTTTTTT TRBJ1-4 TRBV28 - few
CSVVDRVPEAFF TGCAGCGTTGTGGACAGGGTACCTGAAGCTTTCTTT TRBJ1-1 TRBV29-1 TRBD1 -
CASSYHDSYGYTF TGTGCCAGCAGTTACCATGACTCGTATGGCTACACCTTC TRBJ1-2 TRBV6-5 - -
CASSSWGTGGEREQFF TGCGCCAGCAGCTCCTGGGGGACAGGCGGGGAGCGGGAGCAGTTCTTC TRBJ2-1 TRBV5-1 TRBD1 -
CASRGTGKEKLFF TGTGCCAGCAGAGGGACAGGGAAAGAAAAACTGTTTTTT TRBJ1-4 TRBV5-4 TRBD1 -
CASSLGGGNEKLFF TGCGCCAGCAGCTTGGGCGGGGGAAATGAAAAACTGTTTTTT TRBJ1-4 TRBV5-1 - -
CASRDPGQGNTEAFF TGTGCCAGCAGAGACCCGGGACAGGGCAACACTGAAGCTTTCTTT TRBJ1-1 TRBV7-8 TRBD1 -
CASSGGGGENTIYF TGCGCCAGCAGCGGGGGCGGCGGAGAAAACACCATATATTTT TRBJ1-3 TRBV5-1 - few